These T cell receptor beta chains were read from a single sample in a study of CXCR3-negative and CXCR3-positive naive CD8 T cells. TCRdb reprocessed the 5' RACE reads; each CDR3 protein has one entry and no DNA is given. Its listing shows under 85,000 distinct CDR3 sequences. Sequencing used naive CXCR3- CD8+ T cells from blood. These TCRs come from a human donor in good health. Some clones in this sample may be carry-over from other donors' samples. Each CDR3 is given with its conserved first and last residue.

CASSPRDYGYEQYF	TRBV5-1	TRBJ2-7	14
CSARFRTSYEQYF	TRBV20-1	TRBJ2-7	13
CASSLPGQGAYEQFF	TRBV28	TRBJ2-1	15
CAWSVRKRGDNEQFF	TRBV30	TRBJ2-1	15
CASSFSLQARYEQYF	TRBV28	TRBJ2-7	15
CASSQEMGLASYNEQFF	TRBV4-1	TRBJ2-1	17
CASSYGDREGYEQYF	TRBV6-6	TRBJ2-7	15
CASSFLQGAKYEQYF	TRBV7-3	TRBJ2-7	15
CASSSSPPWGYTQYF	TRBV28	TRBJ2-3	15
CASSLGQQVATNEKLFF	TRBV13	TRBJ1-4	17
CASSYNDGYEQYF	TRBV28	TRBJ2-7	13
CSVITPAYEQYF	TRBV29-1	TRBJ2-7	12
CASSERTGSSDTQYF	TRBV10-1	TRBJ2-3	15
CASSLVGHEQYF	TRBV5-1	TRBJ2-7	12
CASSPPGTVYNEQFF	TRBV6-5	TRBJ2-1	15
CSGGQGGYNEQFF	TRBV29-1	TRBJ2-1	13
CASSSPSGGQDEQFF	TRBV5-5	TRBJ2-1	15
CATSSEGQGVGKLFF	TRBV15	TRBJ1-4	15
CASSLDVPYEQYF	TRBV5-1	TRBJ2-7	13
CAWSVDRGGEQYF	TRBV30	TRBJ2-7	13
CASSRPGQGERDTQYF	TRBV9	TRBJ2-3	16